The rows below give T cell receptor beta chains drawn from one sample of a study of blood T cell repertoires in COVID-19. TCRdb's table, derived via immunoSEQ multiplex PCR, lists solely in-frame clones and lacks some. The sample lists around 400,000 clones; roughly 90% were seen once. Sequences were obtained from PBMCs or T cells enriched from blood (not recorded which). Receptor source: a woman aged 18-29 years who had been exposed to COVID-19. The CDR3 runs from the conserved cysteine through the conserved F or W. A D gene is named only where the DNA matches it firmly. The size field is filled for only some rows; it gives once, few, many or a size class.

len	abundance	d_gene	j_gene	v_gene	CDR3nt	CDR3aa
13	-	-	TRBJ1-6	TRBV19	TGTGCCACAGGGGACCGATCGAATTCACCCCTCCACTTT	CATGDRSNSPLHF
15	-	-	TRBJ1-3	TRBV19	TGTGCCAGTAGTCACGACAGGTTCTCTGGAAACACCATATATTTT	CASSHDRFSGNTIYF
13	-	-	TRBJ2-6	TRBV6-5	TGTGCCAGCAGCCTTACTGGGGCCAACGTCCTGACTTTC	CASSLTGANVLTF
15	-	TRBD1	TRBJ2-2	TRBV11-3	TGTGCCAGCAGCCCGGGACAGGGGGCGACCGGGGAGCTGTTTTTT	CASSPGQGATGELFF
14	-	TRBD2	TRBJ2-7	TRBV4-3	TGCGCCAGCAGCCAAAGCGGGGTCCCCTACGAGCAGTACTTC	CASSQSGVPYEQYF
15	-	TRBD2	TRBJ2-5	TRBV7-2	TGTGCCAGCAGCGATACTAGCGGGAGTGTGGGGACCCAGTACTTC	CASSDTSGSVGTQYF
15	-	-	TRBJ1-5	TRBV4-3	TGCGCCAGCAGCCAAGATGTGCCCCCGGGTCAGCCCCAGCATTTT	CASSQDVPPGQPQHF
13	-	-	TRBJ2-2	TRBV19	TGTGCCAGTAGTATGGGCATTCCCGGGGAGCTGTTTTTT	CASSMGIPGELFF
16	-	-	TRBJ2-6	TRBV19	TGTGCCAGTAGTCCACAGCCTTACTCTGGGGCCAACGTCCTGACTTTC	CASSPQPYSGANVLTF
12	-	TRBD1	TRBJ1-2	TRBV19	TGTGCCAGTAGCCCCGGGACAGGGTTCTACACCTTC	CASSPGTGFYTF
13	-	-	TRBJ2-1	TRBV9	TGTGCCAGAGACAGGCGCTCCTACAATGAGCAGTTCTTC	CARDRRSYNEQFF
16	-	TRBD1	TRBJ1-1	TRBV7-8	TGTGCCAGCAGCTTAGGTAGGGGGACAGGGCCCACTGAAGCTTTCTTT	CASSLGRGTGPTEAFF
13	-	-	TRBJ1-1	TRBV6-6	TGTGCCAGCAGTGCGAGTGGGGGCGCTGAAGCTTTCTTT	CASSASGGAEAFF
16	-	-	TRBJ2-1	TRBV28	TGTGCCAGCAGTCCCCATTCAGGGGTTTCCTACAATGAGCAGTTCTTC	CASSPHSGVSYNEQFF
14	-	-	TRBJ1-3	TRBV29-1	TGCAGCGTTGAAGGGGGCAGGGCTGGAAACACCATATATTTT	CSVEGGRAGNTIYF
15	-	-	TRBJ1-1	TRBV2	TGTGCCAGCAGTGAACTCGAACAGGGGAACACTGAAGCTTTCTTT	CASSELEQGNTEAFF
17	-	-	TRBJ2-1	TRBV28	TGTGCCAGCAGTCCGGGCGGCGCTTCCCCCAGCGGCAATGAGCAGTTCTTC	CASSPGGASPSGNEQFF
14	-	TRBD1	TRBJ2-7	TRBV2	TGTGCCAGCAGTTCGGACAGGGGAAACTACGAGCAGTACTTC	CASSSDRGNYEQYF
13	-	TRBD1	TRBJ2-7	TRBV28	TGTGCCATGCCGGGACAGGGGGCTTACGAGCAGTACTTC	CAMPGQGAYEQYF
16	-	-	TRBJ1-3	TRBV21-1	TGTGCCAGCAGCAAAAGACCCGGGACAGCTGGAAACACCATATATTTT	CASSKRPGTAGNTIYF
15	-	-	TRBJ1-3	TRBV13	TGTGCCAGCAGCCCAGGACTGGGGACTGGAAACACCATATATTTT	CASSPGLGTGNTIYF
17	few	-	TRBJ2-3	TRBV5-1	TGCGCCAGCAGCTTGGGAGGACTCTTAAGGCGGGCAGATACGCAGTATTTT	CASSLGGLLRRADTQYF
16	-	TRBD2	TRBJ2-5	TRBV15	TGTGCCACCAGCAGAGATGGGGTAGCGGGAGGTGAGACCCAGTACTTC	CATSRDGVAGGETQYF
14	few	-	TRBJ1-5	TRBV5-5	TGTGCCAGCAGCTTGGAGACGGGTAAAAGGCCCCAGCATTTT	CASSLETGKRPQHF
16	once	TRBD2	TRBJ2-3	TRBV27	TGTGCCAGCAGTTTGACTAGCGGGAGTATCAGGGGTACGCAGTATTTT	CASSLTSGSIRGTQYF
15	-	TRBD2	TRBJ2-7	TRBV14	TGTGCCAGCAGCCCCCTCGAAGCGGGAAGGTACGAGCAGTACTTC	CASSPLEAGRYEQYF
16	-	TRBD2	TRBJ2-1	TRBV7-3	TGTGCCAGCAAGATCCAGACTAGCGGGCTAAACAATGAGCAGTTCTTC	CASKIQTSGLNNEQFF
16	-	TRBD1	TRBJ1-3	TRBV5-5	TGTGCCAGCAGCCAGCAGATGGGACAGATTAGGAACACCATATATTTT	CASSQQMGQIRNTIYF
13	-	-	TRBJ2-5	TRBV24-1	TGTGCCACCAGTCCTGGGGGCCGGGAGACCCAGTACTTC	CATSPGGRETQYF
16	-	TRBD2	TRBJ2-7	TRBV4-2	TGTGCCAGCAGCCAAGATAATGGCGGGGGATCCTACGAGCAGTACTTC	CASSQDNGGGSYEQYF
18	-	TRBD1	TRBJ2-6	TRBV9	TGTGCCAGCAGCTCACGGCGGACAGGGGGCTCTGGGGCCAACGTCCTGACTTTC	CASSSRRTGGSGANVLTF
15	-	TRBD1	TRBJ2-3	TRBV5-1	TGCGCCAGCAGCTACCGACAGGGAGCCCCAGATACGCAGTATTTT	CASSYRQGAPDTQYF
14	-	-	TRBJ2-2	TRBV2	TGTGCCAGCACGATTTCAGAGGTCACCGGGGAGCTGTTTTTT	CASTISEVTGELFF
15	few	TRBD1	TRBJ1-2	TRBV18	TGTGCCAGCTCACTAGGGACAGGGGGCGTATATGGCTACACCTTC	CASSLGTGGVYGYTF
13	few	-	TRBJ2-2	TRBV7-3	TGTGCCAGCAGCTTAGTAGACACCGGGGAGCTGTTTTTT	CASSLVDTGELFF
16	-	-	TRBJ1-2	TRBV7-2	TGTGCCAGTGACTTAAGCTTCGGGGGGGGCTTCTATGGCTACACCTTC	CASDLSFGGGFYGYTF
15	-	-	TRBJ1-2	TRBV5-5	TGTGCCAGCAGCTTTCAGGACGGGACTAACTATGGCTACACCTTC	CASSFQDGTNYGYTF
15	-	TRBD1	TRBJ2-1	TRBV11-3	TGTGCCAGCAGCCCAGGACAGGGGTCCTACAATGAGCAGTTCTTC	CASSPGQGSYNEQFF
15	-	TRBD2	TRBJ2-5	TRBV6-5	TGTGCCAGCCGACTAGCGGGAGGAGCTGGAGAGACCCAGTACTTC	CASRLAGGAGETQYF
17	-	-	TRBJ2-1	TRBV11-3	TGTGCCAGCAGCTCCCCTGAGCGGGACACAAAACGAAGTGAGCAGTTCTTC	CASSSPERDTKRSEQFF
12	-	-	TRBJ1-1	TRBV7-2	TGTGCCAGCAGCTTAGTAAATTCTGAAGCTTTCTTT	CASSLVNSEAFF
18	-	TRBD1	TRBJ1-2	TRBV3-1/TRBV3-2	TGTGCCAGCAGCCAAGATAAGGGGCCTATGACAGGGGGCGATGGCTACACCTTC	CASSQDKGPMTGGDGYTF
13	-	-	TRBJ2-1	TRBV7-2	TGTGCCAGCAGCTTATCACAGAGTGGTGAGCAGTTCTTC	CASSLSQSGEQFF
13	-	-	TRBJ1-1	TRBV5-1	TGCGCCAGCAGCTTTGAGGGGAACACTGAAGCTTTCTTT	CASSFEGNTEAFF
15	-	-	TRBJ2-7	TRBV7-2	TGTGCCAGCAGCACCGATCCCGCGAGCTCCTACGAGCAGTACTTC	CASSTDPASSYEQYF
14	once	TRBD1	TRBJ2-7	TRBV6-1	TGTGCCAGCAGTGAAGGGACACAGGGGAGCGAGCAGTACTTC	CASSEGTQGSEQYF
14	once	-	TRBJ1-6	TRBV30	TGTGCCTGGAGTTCCGCAGGGCCTAATTCACCCCTCCACTTT	CAWSSAGPNSPLHF
11	-	-	TRBJ2-3	TRBV7-2	TGTGCCAGCAGCTCCTACGATACGCAGTATTTT	CASSSYDTQYF
15	-	TRBD1	TRBJ2-2	TRBV19	TGTGCCAGTAGTGTCAGAGGGGGCGCGGGCGGGGAGCTGTTTTTT	CASSVRGGAGGELFF
15	once	-	TRBJ2-7	TRBV5-6	TGTGCCAGCAGCCATACCGGGACTCCCCCTGACGAGCAGTACTTC	CASSHTGTPPDEQYF
14	-	-	TRBJ1-2	TRBV5-1	TGCGCCAGCAGCTTCGTTCACAGAGACTATGGCTACACCTTC	CASSFVHRDYGYTF
16	-	TRBD1	TRBJ2-7	TRBV2	TGTGCCAGCAGTGTTTTTCCCGTGACAGGGACCTACGAGCAGTACTTC	CASSVFPVTGTYEQYF